This T cell receptor (beta chain) was observed in a study of vaccination and CD4 T cells after COVID-19. This CDR3 has 13 residues. The germline V gene encodes CDR1 LNHDA and CDR2 SQIVND (reference sequence). V dropped 6 bases and J dropped 4 bases, with 11 bases sitting between them. This clonotype appeared a few times. Its antigen is currently unknown. The treatment: 10-day PBMC culture with coronavirus spike peptide pools or control peptides (ViraFEST assay). The assay that was used to sequence DNA from cultured CD4+ T cells was the Oncomine TCR Beta short-read assay. TCRdb independently ran MiXCR on the PCR reads; one entry per CDR3 protein. Of fewer than 4,000 distinct CDR3 sequences listed, 65% to 85% are singletons.

This TCR was sampled from a human donor who had recovered from COVID-19. Sequencing used CD4+ T cells from blood, cultured in vitro. V and J are TRBV19 and TRBJ2-3; tentative D call: TRBD1 (6 bases). The DNA for the CDR3 is TGTGCCAGTAGCATGGGGGCTGCAGATACGCAGTATTTT. This translates into CASSMGAADTQYF.